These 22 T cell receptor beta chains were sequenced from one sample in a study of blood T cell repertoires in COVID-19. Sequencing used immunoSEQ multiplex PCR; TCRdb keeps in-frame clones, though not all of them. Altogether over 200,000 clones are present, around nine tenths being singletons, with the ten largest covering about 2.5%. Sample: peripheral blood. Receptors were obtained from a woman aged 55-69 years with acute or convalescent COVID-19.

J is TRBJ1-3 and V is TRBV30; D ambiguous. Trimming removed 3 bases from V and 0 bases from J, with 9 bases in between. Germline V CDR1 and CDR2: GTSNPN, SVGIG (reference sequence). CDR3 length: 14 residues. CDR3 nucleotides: TGTGCCTGGAGAACAGCTAACTCTGGAAACACCATATATTTT. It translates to CAWRTANSGNTIYF.

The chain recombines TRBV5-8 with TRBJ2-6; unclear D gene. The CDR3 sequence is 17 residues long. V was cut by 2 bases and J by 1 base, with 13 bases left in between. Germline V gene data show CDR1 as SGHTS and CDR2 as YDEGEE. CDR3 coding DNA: TGTGCCAGCAGCTTAACCCAGGTCTTATCTGGGGCCAACGTCCTGACTTTC. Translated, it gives CASSLTQVLSGANVLTF.

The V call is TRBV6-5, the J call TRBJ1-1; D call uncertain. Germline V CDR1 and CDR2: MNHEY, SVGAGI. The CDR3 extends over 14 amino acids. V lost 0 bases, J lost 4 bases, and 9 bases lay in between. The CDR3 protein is CASSYSRVFTEAFF. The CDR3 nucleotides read TGTGCCAGCAGTTACTCGCGAGTATTCACTGAAGCTTTCTTT.

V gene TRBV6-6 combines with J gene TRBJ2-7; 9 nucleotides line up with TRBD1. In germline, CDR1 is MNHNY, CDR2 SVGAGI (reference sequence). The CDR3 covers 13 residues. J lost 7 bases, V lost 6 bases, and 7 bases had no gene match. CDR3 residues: CASRRDRVREQYF. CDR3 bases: TGTGCCAGCAGGAGGGACAGGGTGAGGGAGCAGTACTTC.

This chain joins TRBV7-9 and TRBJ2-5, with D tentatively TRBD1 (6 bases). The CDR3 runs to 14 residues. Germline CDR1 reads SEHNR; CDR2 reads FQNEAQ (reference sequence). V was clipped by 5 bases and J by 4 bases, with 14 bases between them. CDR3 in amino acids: CASSPQGFRETQYF. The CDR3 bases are TGTGCCAGCAGCCCACAGGGATTCAGAGAGACCCAGTACTTC.

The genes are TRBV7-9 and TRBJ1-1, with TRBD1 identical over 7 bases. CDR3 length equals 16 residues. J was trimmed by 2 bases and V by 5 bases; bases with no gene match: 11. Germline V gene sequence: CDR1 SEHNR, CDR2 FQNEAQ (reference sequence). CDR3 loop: CASSPPQGTVNTEAFF. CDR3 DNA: TGTGCCAGCAGCCCCCCACAGGGGACGGTAAACACTGAAGCTTTCTTT.

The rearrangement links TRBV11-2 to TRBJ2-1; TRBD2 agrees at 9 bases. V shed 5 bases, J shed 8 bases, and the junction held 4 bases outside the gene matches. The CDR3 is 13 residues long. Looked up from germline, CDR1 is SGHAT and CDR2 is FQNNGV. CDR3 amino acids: CASSTGTSYEQFF. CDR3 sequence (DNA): TGTGCCAGCAGCACCGGGACTAGCTATGAGCAGTTCTTC.

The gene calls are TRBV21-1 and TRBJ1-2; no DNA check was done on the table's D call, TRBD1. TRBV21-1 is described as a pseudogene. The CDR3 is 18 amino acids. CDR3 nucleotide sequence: TGTGCCAGCATCGGGACAGGCCCGAACTTAACACAAAACTATGGCTACACCTTC. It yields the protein CASIGTGPNLTQNYGYTF.

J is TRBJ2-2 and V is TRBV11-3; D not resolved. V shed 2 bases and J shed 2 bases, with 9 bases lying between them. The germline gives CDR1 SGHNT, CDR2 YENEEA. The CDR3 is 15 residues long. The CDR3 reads CASSLSQKNTGELFF. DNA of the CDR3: TGTGCCAGCAGCTTATCACAGAAAAACACCGGGGAGCTGTTTTTT.

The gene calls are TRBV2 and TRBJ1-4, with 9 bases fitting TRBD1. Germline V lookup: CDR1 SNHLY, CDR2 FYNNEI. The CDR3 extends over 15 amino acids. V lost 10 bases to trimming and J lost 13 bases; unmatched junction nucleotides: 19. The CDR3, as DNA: TGTGCCACCGCCGAGGGGACAGGGTCGGGGAAAAGACTGTTTTTT. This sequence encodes CATAEGTGSGKRLFF.

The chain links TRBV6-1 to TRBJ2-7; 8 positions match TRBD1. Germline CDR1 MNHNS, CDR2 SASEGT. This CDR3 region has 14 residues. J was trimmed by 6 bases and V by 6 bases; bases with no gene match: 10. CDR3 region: CASSRGQGAIEQYF. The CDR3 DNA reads TGTGCCAGCAGCCGAGGACAGGGAGCGATCGAGCAGTACTTC.

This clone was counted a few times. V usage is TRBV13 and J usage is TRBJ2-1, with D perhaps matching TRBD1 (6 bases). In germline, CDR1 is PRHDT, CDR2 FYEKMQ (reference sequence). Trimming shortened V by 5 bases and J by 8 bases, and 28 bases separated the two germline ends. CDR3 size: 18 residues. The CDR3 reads CASSPRSFDRGKPDEQFF. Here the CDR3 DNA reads TGTGCCAGCAGCCCTCGAAGCTTCGATAGGGGGAAACCAGATGAGCAGTTCTTC. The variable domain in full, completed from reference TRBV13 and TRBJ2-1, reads AAGVIQSPRHLIKEKRETATLKCYPIPRHDTVYWYQQGPGQDPQFLISFYEKMQSDKGSIPDRFSAQQFSDYHSELNMSSLELGDSALYFCASSPRSFDRGKPDEQFFGPGTRLTVL.

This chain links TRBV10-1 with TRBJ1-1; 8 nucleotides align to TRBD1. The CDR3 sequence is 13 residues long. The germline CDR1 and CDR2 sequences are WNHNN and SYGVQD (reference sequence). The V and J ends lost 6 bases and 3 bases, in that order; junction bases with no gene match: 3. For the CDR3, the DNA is TGCGCCAGCAGCCCGACAGGGGACACTGAAGCTTTCTTT. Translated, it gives CASSPTGDTEAFF.

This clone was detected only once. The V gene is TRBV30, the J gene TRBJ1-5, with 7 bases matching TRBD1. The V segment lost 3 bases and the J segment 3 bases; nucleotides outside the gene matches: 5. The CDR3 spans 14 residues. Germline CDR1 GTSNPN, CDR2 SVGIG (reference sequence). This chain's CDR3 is CAWSLTGINQPQHF. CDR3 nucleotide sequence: TGTGCCTGGAGCCTGACAGGGATCAATCAGCCCCAGCATTTT. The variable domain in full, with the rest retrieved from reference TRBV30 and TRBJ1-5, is SQTIHQWPATLVQPVGSPLSLECTVEGTSNPNLYWYRQAAGRGLQLLFYSVGIGQISSEVPQNLSASRPQDRQFILSSKKLLLSDSGFYLCAWSLTGINQPQHFGDGTRLSIL.

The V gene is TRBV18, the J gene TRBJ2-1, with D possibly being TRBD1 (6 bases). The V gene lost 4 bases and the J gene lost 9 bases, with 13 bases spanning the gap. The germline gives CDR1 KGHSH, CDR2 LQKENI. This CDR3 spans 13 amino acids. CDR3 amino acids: CASSQGAGAEQFF. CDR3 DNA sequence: TGTGCCAGCTCACAGGGAGCAGGGGCTGAGCAGTTCTTC.

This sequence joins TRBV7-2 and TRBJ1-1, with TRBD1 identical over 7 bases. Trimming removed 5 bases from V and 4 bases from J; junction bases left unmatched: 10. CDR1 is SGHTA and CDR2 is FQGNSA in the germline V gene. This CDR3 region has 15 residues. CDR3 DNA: TGTGCCAGCAGCCCACAGGGGAGTATGAGCACTGAAGCTTTCTTT. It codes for CASSPQGSMSTEAFF.

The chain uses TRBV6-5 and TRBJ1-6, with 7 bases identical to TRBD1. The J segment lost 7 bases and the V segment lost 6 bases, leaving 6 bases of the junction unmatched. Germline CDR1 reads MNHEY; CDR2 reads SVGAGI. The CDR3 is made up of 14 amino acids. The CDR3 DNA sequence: TGTGCCAGCAGGCCCGGACAGGCCAATTCACCCCTCCACTTT. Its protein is CASRPGQANSPLHF.

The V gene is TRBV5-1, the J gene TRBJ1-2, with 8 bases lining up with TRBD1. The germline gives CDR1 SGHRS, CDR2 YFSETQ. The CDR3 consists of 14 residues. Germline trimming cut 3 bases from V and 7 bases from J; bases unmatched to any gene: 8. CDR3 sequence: CASSSGQALFGYTF. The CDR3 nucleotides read TGCGCCAGCAGCTCGGGACAGGCCTTGTTTGGCTACACCTTC.

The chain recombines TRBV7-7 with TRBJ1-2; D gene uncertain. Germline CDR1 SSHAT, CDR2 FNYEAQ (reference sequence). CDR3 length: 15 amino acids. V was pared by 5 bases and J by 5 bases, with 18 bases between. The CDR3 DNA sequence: TGTGCCAGCAGCCCCCTGGGAGGGCCCATGTATGGCTACACCTTC. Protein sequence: CASSPLGGPMYGYTF.

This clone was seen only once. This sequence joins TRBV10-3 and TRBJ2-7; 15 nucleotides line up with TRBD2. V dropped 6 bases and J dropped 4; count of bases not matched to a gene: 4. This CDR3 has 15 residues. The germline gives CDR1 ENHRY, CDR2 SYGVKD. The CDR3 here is CAISSGTSGGYEQYF. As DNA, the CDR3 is TGTGCCATCAGCAGCGGGACTAGCGGGGGGTACGAGCAGTACTTC.

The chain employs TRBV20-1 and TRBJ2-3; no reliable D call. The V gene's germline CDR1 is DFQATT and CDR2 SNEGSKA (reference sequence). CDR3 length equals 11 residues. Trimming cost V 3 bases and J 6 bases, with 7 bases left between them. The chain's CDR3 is CSASVPDTQYF. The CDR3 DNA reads TGCAGTGCTAGTGTCCCGGATACGCAGTATTTT.

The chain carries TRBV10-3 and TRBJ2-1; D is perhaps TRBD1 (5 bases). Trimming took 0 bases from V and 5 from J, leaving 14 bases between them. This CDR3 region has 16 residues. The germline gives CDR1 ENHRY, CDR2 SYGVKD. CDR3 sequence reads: CAISESTGQVNNEQFF. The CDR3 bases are TGTGCCATCAGTGAGTCCACAGGCCAGGTTAACAATGAGCAGTTCTTC.